These 4 T cell receptor beta chains share one sample of origin, sequenced in a study of blood T cell repertoires in COVID-19. The repertoire was sequenced with immunoSEQ multiplex PCR; TCRdb's copy has only in-frame clones and lacks some. This table holds about 70,000 clones, approximately 83% found once. The material sequenced was peripheral blood. These TCRs come from a man younger than 45 with COVID-19, enrolled during active disease.

The chain combines TRBV6-5 with TRBJ2-2, with D perhaps matching TRBD2 (5 bases). Germline loops: CDR1 MNHEY, CDR2 SVGAGI. The CDR3 runs 16 residues. The V gene lost 0 bases and the J gene lost 5 bases, with 13 bases spanning the gap. The CDR3 reads CASSYSWTSFTGELFF. The CDR3 bases are TGTGCCAGCAGTTACTCTTGGACTTCTTTTACCGGGGAGCTGTTTTTT.

The chain uses TRBV12-3 or TRBV12-4 and TRBJ1-2; no definite D call. The CDR3 runs 12 residues. Deletions cut 4 bases from V and 5 bases from J, with 8 bases between. For the CDR3, the DNA is TGTGCCAGCAGTTCGGGGTCATATGGCTACACCTTC. It codes for CASSSGSYGYTF.

This chain links TRBV4-1 with TRBJ2-2; no reliable D call. This CDR3 region has 13 residues. Trimming took off 0 bases at V and 8 bases at J, with 7 bases between the two ends. Germline CDR1 MGHRA, CDR2 YSYEKL. CDR3 loop: CASSQDSVGELFF. CDR3 coding DNA: TGCGCCAGCAGCCAAGATTCCGTGGGGGAGCTGTTTTTT.

The chain employs TRBV3-1 (or the pseudogene TRBV3-2) and TRBJ1-5; no reliable D call. The CDR3 has 14 residues. V was cut by 2 bases and J by 4 bases, with 9 bases left in between. The germline V gene encodes CDR1 LGHDT and CDR2 YNNKEL (reference sequence). The CDR3: CASSQYSFNQPQHF. CDR3 nucleotides: TGTGCCAGCAGCCAATACAGTTTTAATCAGCCCCAGCATTTT.